The text below deals with one TCR beta chain. Its antigen is as yet unknown. V shed 1 base and J shed 0 bases, with 10 bases lying between them. Germline lookup yields CDR1 GTSNPN and CDR2 SVGIG (reference sequence). CDR3 length equals 14 residues. Clones were sequenced by immunoSEQ multiplex PCR, and TCRdb holds only the in-frame ones, with some missing. The profile shows 50,000 to 65,000 clones, about 61% of them singletons. The sample belongs to a study of a mutant IDH1 vaccine in newly diagnosed glioma. Background on the study: Mean patient age was about 44 years; around 60% were male and approximately 38% female. Previous treatment comprised radiotherapy, temozolomide, or both, mostly both.

This sample's time point: week 47, end of study. Alongside topical imiquimod, each dose of vaccine comprised 300 ug of mutant IDH1 20-mer peptide. Eight vaccinations reached patients in weeks 1, 3, 5, 7, 11, 15, 19 and 23. Every donor had a new WHO grade 3 or 4 astrocytoma that was IDH1-mutant, with loss of nuclear ATRX. The chain carries TRBV30 and TRBJ2-7, with D unclear. The sequenced sample was peripheral blood mononuclear cells (PBMCs), obtained from a glioma patient whose treatment included an IDH1 peptide vaccine. The source is a man aged 40-55 years with glioma. Some clones in this sample may be carry-over from other donors' samples. CDR3 residues: CAWSGRAYSYEQYF. The CDR3 nucleotides read TGTGCCTGGAGTGGTAGGGCCTACTCCTACGAGCAGTACTTC. The complete variable domain, with remaining parts taken from reference TRBV30 and TRBJ2-7, reads SQTIHQWPATLVQPVGSPLSLECTVEGTSNPNLYWYRQAAGRGLQLLFYSVGIGQISSEVPQNLSASRPQDRQFILSSKKLLLSDSGFYLCAWSGRAYSYEQYFGPGTRLTVT.